A single sample is the source of the 17 T cell receptor beta chains below, sequenced in a study of blood T cell repertoires in COVID-19. Profiling relied on immunoSEQ multiplex PCR, and the TCRdb table lists in-frame clones only, not all of them. The sample lists 200,000 to 300,000 clones; roughly 86% were seen once. The specimen sequenced was peripheral blood. The receptors were sampled from a middle-aged man who had recovered from COVID-19.

This clone was seen only a few times. This rearrangement joins TRBV5-4 to TRBJ1-2; D is possibly TRBD1 (5 bases). The germline gives CDR1 SGHNT, CDR2 YYREEE (reference sequence). The CDR3 has 13 residues. V was pared by 3 bases and J by 8 bases, with 14 bases between. The CDR3 loop is CASSSPGRGGYTF. The CDR3 coding sequence is TGTGCCAGCAGCTCCCCAGGTAGGGGAGGCTACACCTTC. Full variable domain (rest looked up from reference TRBV5-4 and TRBJ1-2): ETGVTQSPTHLIKTRGQQVTLRCSSQSGHNTVSWYQQALGQGPQFIFQYYREEENGRGNFPPRFSGLQFPNYSSELNVNALELDDSALYLCASSSPGRGGYTFGSGTRLTVV.

The chain couples TRBV5-1 to TRBJ1-1; TRBD1 agrees at 7 bases. The ends lost 2 bases at V and 5 bases at J; junction bases unmatched: 9. CDR3 size: 15 residues. CDR1 and CDR2 from the germline V gene are SGHRS and YFSETQ. CDR3 nucleotides: TGCGCCAGCAGCTTTAGACAGGGTTTGGGGACTGAAGCTTTCTTT. It encodes CASSFRQGLGTEAFF.

The chain recombines TRBV5-1 with TRBJ2-1; 7 nucleotides match TRBD2. This CDR3 is 16 amino acids long. V was pared by 0 bases and J by 4 bases, with 7 bases of the junction left unmatched. The germline gives CDR1 SGHRS, CDR2 YFSETQ. CDR3 amino acids: CASSLVAREFYNEQFF. As DNA, the CDR3 is TGCGCCAGCAGCTTGGTGGCGCGGGAGTTTTACAATGAGCAGTTCTTC.

This clone was seen many times. The chain carries TRBV27 and TRBJ1-3; unclear D gene. Trimming pared 3 bases from V and 2 bases from J, leaving 11 bases between. The CDR3 extends over 15 amino acids. In germline, CDR1 is MNHEY, CDR2 SMNVEV (reference sequence). For the CDR3, the DNA is TGTGCCAGCAGTTTCTCCGGGATTCCTGGAAACACCATATATTTT. Protein product: CASSFSGIPGNTIYF.

The V and J genes are TRBV11-2 and TRBJ2-1; TRBD2 matches at 11 bases. This CDR3 is built from 16 residues. Germline V lookup: CDR1 SGHAT, CDR2 FQNNGV. The V and J ends lost 1 base and 10 bases, in that order; junction bases with no gene match: 9. DNA for the CDR3: TGTGCCAGCAGCTTAGGACTAGCGGGGAATCGGGAGGAGCAGTTCTTC. As protein: CASSLGLAGNREEQFF.

This chain uses TRBV9 with TRBJ2-1, with 9 nucleotides matching TRBD2. Germline V gene sequence: CDR1 SGDLS, CDR2 YYNGEE. The CDR3 consists of 16 residues. With V trimmed by 4 bases and J by 5 bases, 10 bases remained unmatched. CDR3 amino acids: CASSPRGAGGNNEQFF. The CDR3 DNA follows: TGTGCCAGCAGCCCTCGGGGAGCGGGAGGAAACAATGAGCAGTTCTTC.

The V call is TRBV11-3, the J call TRBJ2-1; D may be TRBD2 (9 bases). CDR3 length equals 16 residues. V gave up 4 bases and J gave up 9 bases, with 22 bases separating them. Looked up from germline, CDR1 is SGHNT and CDR2 is YENEEA. CDR3 nucleotides: TGTGCCAGCAGCTCAGGGGGCGGGAGGGCCGGTGGTGAGCAGTTCTTC. Its protein is CASSSGGGRAGGEQFF.

This clone was seen at least ten times. The chain recombines TRBV9 with TRBJ2-7, with 8 bases identical to TRBD1. The J segment lost 6 bases and the V segment lost 0 bases, leaving 5 bases of the junction unmatched. The CDR3 extends over 14 amino acids. Germline values: CDR1 SGDLS, CDR2 YYNGEE. CDR3 nucleotides: TGTGCCAGCAGCGTAGGGACAGGGTTTCGCGAGCAGTACTTC. Its protein is CASSVGTGFREQYF.

This chain links TRBV3-1 (or the pseudogene TRBV3-2) with TRBJ1-1; the match to TRBD1 covers 7 bases. With 3 bases clipped from V and 2 bases from J, the junction kept 3 bases outside the gene matches. Per the germline V gene, CDR1 is LGHDT and CDR2 is YNNKEL (reference sequence). The CDR3 has 14 amino acids. This chain's CDR3 is CASSHGTANTEAFF. The CDR3 bases are TGTGCCAGCAGCCATGGGACAGCTAACACTGAAGCTTTCTTT.

V is TRBV12-5 and J is TRBJ2-3; 11 nucleotides line up with TRBD2. J gave up 2 bases and V 6 bases, and 7 bases lay outside the gene matches. The CDR3 runs to 16 residues. The V gene's germline CDR1 is LGHNT and CDR2 FRNRAP. The CDR3 nucleotides are TGTGCTAGTGGGCGTCGACTAGCGGGATACACAGATACGCAGTATTTT. This codes for CASGRRLAGYTDTQYF.

This clone was counted only a few times. The chain links TRBV27 to TRBJ1-2; D uncertain. This CDR3 is 12 amino acids long. V lost 8 bases and J 7 bases, leaving 14 bases between the germline ends. CDR1 and CDR2 (germline): MNHEY, SMNVEV (reference sequence). The DNA for the CDR3 is TGTGCCAGCGGCACAGCGCGGGGTGGCTACACCTTC. The encoded protein is CASGTARGGYTF.

V and J are TRBV9 and TRBJ2-5; 8 nucleotides align to TRBD2. The CDR3 sequence is 16 residues long. Trimming cost V 0 bases and J 4 bases; bases outside gene matches: 8. The germline V gene has CDR1 SGDLS and CDR2 YYNGEE. The CDR3 region has the DNA TGTGCCAGCAGCGTAGAGGCGGGAGGACTCGTAGAGACCCAGTACTTC. Amino acid sequence: CASSVEAGGLVETQYF.

The chain joins TRBV11-2 to TRBJ2-2; 8 nucleotides match TRBD2. Germline CDR1 and CDR2: SGHAT and FQNNGV. V trimming: 5 bases; J trimming: 3 bases; junction bases outside the gene matches: 8. The CDR3 is made up of 16 amino acids. CDR3 residues: CASSASGGPHTGELFF. CDR3 coding DNA: TGTGCCAGCAGCGCCTCGGGGGGGCCTCACACCGGGGAGCTGTTTTTT. The whole variable domain, filled in from reference TRBV11-2 and TRBJ2-2, reads EAGVAQSPRYKIIEKRQSVAFWCNPISGHATLYWYQQILGQGPKLLIQFQNNGVVDDSQLPKDRFSAERLKGVDSTLKIQPAKLEDSAVYLCASSASGGPHTGELFFGEGSRLTVL.

This sequence joins TRBV6-5 and TRBJ2-5; D is perhaps TRBD2 (7 bases). The V end was cut by 6 bases, the J end by 2 bases, with 13 bases between. Germline CDR1 and CDR2: MNHEY and SVGAGI. CDR3 length: 14 residues. The CDR3 is CASRPSGTQETQYF. The CDR3 coding sequence is TGTGCCAGCAGACCCAGCGGGACACAAGAGACCCAGTACTTC.

CDR3 sequence (DNA): TGTGCCAGCAGCGTGGCCCCTGGAGGGAGCACAGATACGCAGTATTTT. Translation: CASSVAPGGSTDTQYF. The chain has TRBV6-4 and TRBJ2-3; D may be TRBD2 (6 bases). Germline V gene lookup returns CDR1 MRHNA and CDR2 SNTAGT. CDR3 size: 16 residues. Trimming removed 6 bases from V and 0 bases from J, with 16 bases in between.

This clone appeared once. For the CDR3, the DNA is TGTGCCAGCAGCTTAGTTTCTTCCTACCATAATTCACCCCTCCACTTT. Translated, it gives CASSLVSSYHNSPLHF. J is TRBJ1-6 and V is TRBV7-8; D call uncertain. Germline assignment: CDR1 SGHVS and CDR2 FQNEAQ. CDR3 length: 16 residues. V lost 1 base, J lost 5 bases, and 12 bases lay in between.

V is TRBV5-6 and J is TRBJ2-5, with D possibly matching TRBD2 (6 bases). The CDR3 is 13 residues long. Per germline, CDR1 SGHDT and CDR2 YYEEEE. V was trimmed by 4 bases and J by 7 bases, leaving 14 bases between them. This CDR3 is CASSIERVGTQYF. For the CDR3, the DNA is TGTGCCAGCAGCATAGAGCGGGTGGGGACCCAGTACTTC.